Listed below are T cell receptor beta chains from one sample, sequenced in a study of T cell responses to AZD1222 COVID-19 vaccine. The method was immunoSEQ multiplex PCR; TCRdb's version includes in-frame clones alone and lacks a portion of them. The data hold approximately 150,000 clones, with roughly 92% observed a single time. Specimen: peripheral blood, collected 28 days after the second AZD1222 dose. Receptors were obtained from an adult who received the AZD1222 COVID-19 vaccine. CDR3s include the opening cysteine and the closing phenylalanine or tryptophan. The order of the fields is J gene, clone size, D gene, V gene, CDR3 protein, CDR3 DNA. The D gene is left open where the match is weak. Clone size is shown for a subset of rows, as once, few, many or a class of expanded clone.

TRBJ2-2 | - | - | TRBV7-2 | CASSLVSGRVAGELFF | TGTGCCAGCAGCTTAGTTTCGGGAAGGGTCGCCGGGGAGCTGTTTTTT
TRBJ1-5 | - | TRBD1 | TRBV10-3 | CAISPTGGENQPQHF | TGTGCCATCAGTCCGACAGGGGGCGAAAATCAGCCCCAGCATTTT
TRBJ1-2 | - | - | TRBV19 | CASSSDRTTTRGYTF | TGTGCCAGTAGTAGTGACAGGACAACCACCCGAGGCTACACCTTC
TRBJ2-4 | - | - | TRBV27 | CASSPRVEGNIQYF | TGTGCCAGCAGTCCCCGGGTTGAGGGAAACATTCAGTACTTC
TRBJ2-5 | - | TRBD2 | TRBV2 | CASTVTSGRFGIETQYF | TGTGCCAGCACTGTGACTAGCGGGAGATTTGGCATAGAGACCCAGTACTTC
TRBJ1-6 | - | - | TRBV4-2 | CASSQEGIGSLNSPLHF | TGTGCCAGCAGCCAAGAGGGGATAGGCAGTCTTAATTCACCCCTCCACTTT
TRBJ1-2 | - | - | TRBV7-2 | CASSFGSEDGYTF | TGTGCCAGCAGCTTCGGAAGTGAGGATGGCTACACCTTC
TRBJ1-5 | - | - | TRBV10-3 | CAITDGNQPQHF | TGTGCCATCACTGATGGCAATCAGCCCCAGCATTTT
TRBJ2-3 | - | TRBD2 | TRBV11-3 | CASSSGAGGPSDTQYF | TGTGCCAGCAGCAGCGGAGCGGGAGGGCCCTCCGATACGCAGTATTTT
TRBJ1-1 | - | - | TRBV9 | CASSVGSNTEAFF | TGTGCCAGCAGCGTCGGGTCGAACACTGAAGCTTTCTTT
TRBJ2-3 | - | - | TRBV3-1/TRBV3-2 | CASSQAGQNHRRGDTQYF | TGTGCCAGCAGCCAAGCGGGACAGAATCACAGGAGGGGAGATACGCAGTATTTT
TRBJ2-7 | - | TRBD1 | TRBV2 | CASSFTGNRGQGRSSYEQYF | TGTGCCAGCAGTTTCACCGGAAACAGGGGTCAGGGACGGAGCTCCTACGAGCAGTACTTC
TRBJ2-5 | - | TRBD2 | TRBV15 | CATSPRTSGRAAQETQYF | TGTGCCACCAGCCCCCGGACTAGCGGGAGAGCGGCACAAGAGACCCAGTACTTC
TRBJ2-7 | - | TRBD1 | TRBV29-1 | CSVLGTVNGGYEQYF | TGCAGCGTTTTAGGGACAGTCAATGGAGGCTACGAGCAGTACTTC
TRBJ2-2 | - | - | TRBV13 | CASSSGTIANTGELFF | TGTGCCAGCAGCTCCGGGACAATTGCGAACACCGGGGAGCTGTTTTTT
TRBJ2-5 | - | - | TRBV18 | CASSPAGGQETQYF | TGTGCCAGCTCACCGGCAGGGGGGCAAGAGACCCAGTACTTC
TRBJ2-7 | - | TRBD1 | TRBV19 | CASSKPGQRYEQYF | TGTGCCAGTAGTAAACCGGGACAGCGATACGAGCAGTACTTC
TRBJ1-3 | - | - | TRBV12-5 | CASGLLGAGNTIYF | TGTGCTAGTGGTTTGTTGGGCGCTGGAAACACCATATATTTT
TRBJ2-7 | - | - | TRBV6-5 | CATTDTLAIYEQYF | TGTGCCACCACGGACACCTTGGCGATCTACGAGCAGTACTTC
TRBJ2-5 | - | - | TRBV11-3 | CASSLDRLQETQYF | TGTGCCAGCAGCTTAGACAGGCTCCAAGAGACCCAGTACTTC
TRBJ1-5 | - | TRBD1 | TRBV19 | CASSLRQGGGSNQPQHF | TGTGCCAGTAGTCTCCGACAAGGGGGCGGGAGCAATCAGCCCCAGCATTTT
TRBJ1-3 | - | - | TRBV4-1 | CASSQGGSSGNTIYF | TGCGCCAGCAGCCAGGGAGGGTCCTCTGGAAACACCATATATTTT
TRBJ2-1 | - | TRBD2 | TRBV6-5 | CASSLAGGPYNEQFF | TGTGCCAGCAGCCTAGCGGGGGGGCCATACAATGAGCAGTTCTTC
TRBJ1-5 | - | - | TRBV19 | CASSIDRAYEVQPQHF | TGTGCCAGTAGTATCGACCGGGCCTACGAGGTTCAGCCCCAGCATTTT
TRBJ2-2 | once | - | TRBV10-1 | CASSEMDTGELFF | TGCGCCAGCAGTGAGATGGACACCGGGGAGCTGTTTTTT
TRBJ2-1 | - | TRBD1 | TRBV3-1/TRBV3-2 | CASSQQRGRLREQFF | TGTGCCAGCAGCCAACAAAGGGGGCGTCTCCGTGAGCAGTTCTTC
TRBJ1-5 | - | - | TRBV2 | CASDADGNQPQHF | TGTGCCAGCGATGCGGATGGCAATCAGCCCCAGCATTTT
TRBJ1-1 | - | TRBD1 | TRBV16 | CASSQGAGGLTDTEAFF | TGTGCCAGCAGCCAAGGGGCAGGGGGCCTTACGGACACTGAAGCTTTCTTT
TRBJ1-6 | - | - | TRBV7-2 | CASSLRAGAGWSYNSPLHF | TGTGCCAGCAGCTTACGAGCCGGTGCTGGATGGTCCTATAATTCACCCCTCCACTTT
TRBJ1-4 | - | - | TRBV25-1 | CATIGRATNEKLFF | TGTGCCACCATCGGGCGGGCAACTAATGAAAAACTGTTTTTT
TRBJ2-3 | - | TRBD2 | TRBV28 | CASSKILAGASDTQYF | TGTGCCAGCAGCAAGATCCTAGCGGGAGCGTCAGATACGCAGTATTTT
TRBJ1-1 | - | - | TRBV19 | CASTHPPGSLNTEAFF | TGTGCCAGTACCCATCCCCCCGGATCCCTGAACACTGAAGCTTTCTTT
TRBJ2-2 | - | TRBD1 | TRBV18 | CASSPRTGGLTGELFF | TGTGCCAGCTCACCCCGGACAGGGGGTTTAACCGGGGAGCTGTTTTTT
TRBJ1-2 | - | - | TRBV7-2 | CASSLFDGQFAGYTF | TGTGCCAGCAGCCTTTTCGACGGGCAGTTCGCAGGCTACACCTTC
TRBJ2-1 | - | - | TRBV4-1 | CASSQASGEQFF | TGCGCCAGCAGCCAAGCCTCGGGGGAGCAGTTCTTC
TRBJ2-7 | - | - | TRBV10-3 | CAITRGSSYEQYF | TGTGCCATCACGAGGGGCAGCTCCTACGAGCAGTACTTC
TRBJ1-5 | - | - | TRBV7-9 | CASSLKGGDQPQHF | TGTGCCAGCAGCTTGAAGGGTGGGGATCAGCCCCAGCATTTT
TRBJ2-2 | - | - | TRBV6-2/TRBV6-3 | CASSYARSRELFF | TGTGCCAGCAGTTACGCTAGATCCCGGGAGCTGTTTTTT
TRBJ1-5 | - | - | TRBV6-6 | CASSLGGPQHF | TGTGCCAGCAGTTTGGGGGGGCCCCAGCATTTT
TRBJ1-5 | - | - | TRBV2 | CASSGQASNQPQHF | TGTGCCAGCAGTGGACAGGCAAGCAATCAGCCCCAGCATTTT
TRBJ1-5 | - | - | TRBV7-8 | CASSLEGTGARNQPQHF | TGTGCCAGCAGCTTAGAAGGGACGGGGGCAAGAAATCAGCCCCAGCATTTT
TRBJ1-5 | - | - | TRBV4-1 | CASSQMTGTNQPQHF | TGCGCCAGCAGCCAAATGACAGGCACCAATCAGCCCCAGCATTTT
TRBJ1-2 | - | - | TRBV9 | CASSVGGTILDDYGYTF | TGTGCCAGCAGCGTAGGGGGGACTATTTTGGATGACTATGGCTACACCTTC
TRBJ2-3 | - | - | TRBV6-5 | CASSRDGTDTQYF | TGTGCCAGCAGTCGAGACGGCACAGATACGCAGTATTTT
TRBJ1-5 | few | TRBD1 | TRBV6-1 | CASSELKGASNQPQHF | TGTGCCAGCAGTGAACTTAAGGGGGCGTCTAATCAGCCCCAGCATTTT
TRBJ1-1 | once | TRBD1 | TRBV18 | CASSPGTGKREAFF | TGTGCCAGCTCACCAGGGACAGGGAAACGTGAAGCTTTCTTT
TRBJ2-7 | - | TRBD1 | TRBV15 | CATSPQGASEQYF | TGTGCCACCAGCCCTCAGGGGGCTAGCGAGCAGTACTTC
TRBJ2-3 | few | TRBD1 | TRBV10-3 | CAIQGAVGTDTQYF | TGTGCCATCCAGGGGGCGGTCGGCACAGATACGCAGTATTTT
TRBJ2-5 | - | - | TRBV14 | CASSQALKETQYF | TGTGCCAGCAGCCAAGCCCTGAAAGAGACCCAGTACTTC
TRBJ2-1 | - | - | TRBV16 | CASSQYSSEQFF | TGTGCCAGCAGCCAATACTCCAGCGAGCAGTTCTTC